The sequence of this T cell receptor beta chain was determined in a study of blood T cell repertoires in COVID-19. About the research overall: The United States, Italy and Spain were the sources of the acute and convalescent COVID-19 samples. The cDNA or gDNA used as material had been derived from T cells, B-cell-depleted T cells, or PBMCs.

In the original analysis: Quantification of nucleated cells was approximated via reference gene primer amplification. The data were produced by immunoSEQ multiplex PCR, yet TCRdb's version contains in-frame clones alone and is incomplete. V and J calls and clone size are given by that table; D and trimming were obtained from the DNA. The top ten hold 6.2% of the sample, which has a few hundred thousand clones, more than 75% seen once. CDR3 length equals 13 residues. Germline V gives CDR1 MNHEY, CDR2 SVGEGT. V was clipped by 4 bases and J by 6 bases, with 13 bases between them. The sequenced sample was peripheral blood. The receptor was derived from a man in his 60s who had recovered from COVID-19. This sequence joins TRBV6-2 or TRBV6-3 and TRBJ2-7; the D is unclear. CDR3 residues: CASSSSSRSEQYF. The CDR3 DNA is TGTGCCAGCAGTTCCTCCTCGCGGTCCGAGCAGTACTTC.